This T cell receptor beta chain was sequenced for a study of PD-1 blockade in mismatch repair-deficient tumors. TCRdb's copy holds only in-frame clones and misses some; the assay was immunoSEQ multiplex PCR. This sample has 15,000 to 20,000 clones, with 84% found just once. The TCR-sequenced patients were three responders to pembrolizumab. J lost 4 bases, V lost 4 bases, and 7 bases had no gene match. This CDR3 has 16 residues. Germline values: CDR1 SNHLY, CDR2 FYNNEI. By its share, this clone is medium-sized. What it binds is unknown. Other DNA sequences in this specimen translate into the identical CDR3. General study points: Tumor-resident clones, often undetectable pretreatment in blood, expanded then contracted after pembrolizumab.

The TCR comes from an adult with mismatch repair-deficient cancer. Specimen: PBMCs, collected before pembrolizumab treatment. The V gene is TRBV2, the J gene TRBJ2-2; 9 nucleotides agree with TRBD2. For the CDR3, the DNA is TGTGCCAGCAGTGTGAGCGGGAGGCTACGCACCGGGGAGCTGTTTTTT. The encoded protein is CASSVSGRLRTGELFF. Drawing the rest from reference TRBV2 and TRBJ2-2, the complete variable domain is EPEVTQTPSHQVTQMGQEVILRCVPISNHLYFYWYRQILGQKVEFLVSFYNNEISEKSEIFDDQFSVERPDGSNFTLKIRSTKLEDSAMYFCASSVSGRLRTGELFFGEGSRLTVL.